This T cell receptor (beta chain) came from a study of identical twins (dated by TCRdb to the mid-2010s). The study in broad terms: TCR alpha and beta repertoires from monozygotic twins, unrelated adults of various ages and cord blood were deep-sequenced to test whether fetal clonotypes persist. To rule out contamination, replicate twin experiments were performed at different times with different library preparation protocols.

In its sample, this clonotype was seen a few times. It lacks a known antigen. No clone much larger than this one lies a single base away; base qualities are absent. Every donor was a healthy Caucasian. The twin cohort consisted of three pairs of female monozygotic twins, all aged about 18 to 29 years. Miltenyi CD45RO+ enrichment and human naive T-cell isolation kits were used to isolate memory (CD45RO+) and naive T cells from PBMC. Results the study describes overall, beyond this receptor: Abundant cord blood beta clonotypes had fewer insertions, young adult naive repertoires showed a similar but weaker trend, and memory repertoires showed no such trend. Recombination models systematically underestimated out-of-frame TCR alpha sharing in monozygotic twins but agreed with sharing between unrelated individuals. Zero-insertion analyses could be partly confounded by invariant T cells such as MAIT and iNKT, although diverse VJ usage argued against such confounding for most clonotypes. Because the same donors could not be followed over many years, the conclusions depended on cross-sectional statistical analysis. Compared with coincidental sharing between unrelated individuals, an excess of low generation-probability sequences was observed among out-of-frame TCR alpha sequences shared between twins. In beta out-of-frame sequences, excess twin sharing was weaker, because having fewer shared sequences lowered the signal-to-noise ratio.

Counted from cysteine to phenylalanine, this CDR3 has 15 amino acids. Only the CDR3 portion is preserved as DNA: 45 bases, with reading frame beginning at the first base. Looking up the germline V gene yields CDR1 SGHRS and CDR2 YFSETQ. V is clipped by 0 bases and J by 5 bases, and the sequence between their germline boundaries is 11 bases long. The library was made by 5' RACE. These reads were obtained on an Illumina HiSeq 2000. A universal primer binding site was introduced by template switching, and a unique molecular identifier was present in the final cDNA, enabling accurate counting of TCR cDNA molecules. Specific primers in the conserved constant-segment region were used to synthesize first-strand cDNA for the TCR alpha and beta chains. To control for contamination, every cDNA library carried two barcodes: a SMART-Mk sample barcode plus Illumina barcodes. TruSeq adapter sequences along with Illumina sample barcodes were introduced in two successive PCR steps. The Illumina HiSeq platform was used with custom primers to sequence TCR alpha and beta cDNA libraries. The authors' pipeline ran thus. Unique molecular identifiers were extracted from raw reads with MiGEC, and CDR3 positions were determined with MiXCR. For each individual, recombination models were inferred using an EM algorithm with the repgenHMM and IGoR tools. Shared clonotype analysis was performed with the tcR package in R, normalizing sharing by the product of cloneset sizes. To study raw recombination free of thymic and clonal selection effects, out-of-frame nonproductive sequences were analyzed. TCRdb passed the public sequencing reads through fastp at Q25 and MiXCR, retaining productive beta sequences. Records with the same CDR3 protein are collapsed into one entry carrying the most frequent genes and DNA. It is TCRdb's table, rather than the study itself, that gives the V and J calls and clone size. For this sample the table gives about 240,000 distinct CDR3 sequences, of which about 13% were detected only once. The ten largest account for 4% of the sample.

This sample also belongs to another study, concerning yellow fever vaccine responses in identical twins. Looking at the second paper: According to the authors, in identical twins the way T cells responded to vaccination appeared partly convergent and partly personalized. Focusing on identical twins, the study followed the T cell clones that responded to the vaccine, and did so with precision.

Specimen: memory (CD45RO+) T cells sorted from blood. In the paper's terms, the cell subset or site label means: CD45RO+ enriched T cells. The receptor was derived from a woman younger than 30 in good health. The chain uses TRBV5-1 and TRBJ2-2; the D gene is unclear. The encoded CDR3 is CASSLELGKTGELFF. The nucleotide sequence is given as TGCGCCAGCAGCTTGGAGCTAGGGAAGACCGGGGAGCTGTTTTTT. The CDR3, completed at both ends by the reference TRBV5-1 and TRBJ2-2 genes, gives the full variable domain KAGVTQTPRYLIKTRGQQVTLSCSPISGHRSVSWYQQTPGQGLQFLFEYFSETQRNKGNFPGRFSGRQFSNSRSEMNVSTLELGDSALYLCASSLELGKTGELFFGEGSRLTVL.